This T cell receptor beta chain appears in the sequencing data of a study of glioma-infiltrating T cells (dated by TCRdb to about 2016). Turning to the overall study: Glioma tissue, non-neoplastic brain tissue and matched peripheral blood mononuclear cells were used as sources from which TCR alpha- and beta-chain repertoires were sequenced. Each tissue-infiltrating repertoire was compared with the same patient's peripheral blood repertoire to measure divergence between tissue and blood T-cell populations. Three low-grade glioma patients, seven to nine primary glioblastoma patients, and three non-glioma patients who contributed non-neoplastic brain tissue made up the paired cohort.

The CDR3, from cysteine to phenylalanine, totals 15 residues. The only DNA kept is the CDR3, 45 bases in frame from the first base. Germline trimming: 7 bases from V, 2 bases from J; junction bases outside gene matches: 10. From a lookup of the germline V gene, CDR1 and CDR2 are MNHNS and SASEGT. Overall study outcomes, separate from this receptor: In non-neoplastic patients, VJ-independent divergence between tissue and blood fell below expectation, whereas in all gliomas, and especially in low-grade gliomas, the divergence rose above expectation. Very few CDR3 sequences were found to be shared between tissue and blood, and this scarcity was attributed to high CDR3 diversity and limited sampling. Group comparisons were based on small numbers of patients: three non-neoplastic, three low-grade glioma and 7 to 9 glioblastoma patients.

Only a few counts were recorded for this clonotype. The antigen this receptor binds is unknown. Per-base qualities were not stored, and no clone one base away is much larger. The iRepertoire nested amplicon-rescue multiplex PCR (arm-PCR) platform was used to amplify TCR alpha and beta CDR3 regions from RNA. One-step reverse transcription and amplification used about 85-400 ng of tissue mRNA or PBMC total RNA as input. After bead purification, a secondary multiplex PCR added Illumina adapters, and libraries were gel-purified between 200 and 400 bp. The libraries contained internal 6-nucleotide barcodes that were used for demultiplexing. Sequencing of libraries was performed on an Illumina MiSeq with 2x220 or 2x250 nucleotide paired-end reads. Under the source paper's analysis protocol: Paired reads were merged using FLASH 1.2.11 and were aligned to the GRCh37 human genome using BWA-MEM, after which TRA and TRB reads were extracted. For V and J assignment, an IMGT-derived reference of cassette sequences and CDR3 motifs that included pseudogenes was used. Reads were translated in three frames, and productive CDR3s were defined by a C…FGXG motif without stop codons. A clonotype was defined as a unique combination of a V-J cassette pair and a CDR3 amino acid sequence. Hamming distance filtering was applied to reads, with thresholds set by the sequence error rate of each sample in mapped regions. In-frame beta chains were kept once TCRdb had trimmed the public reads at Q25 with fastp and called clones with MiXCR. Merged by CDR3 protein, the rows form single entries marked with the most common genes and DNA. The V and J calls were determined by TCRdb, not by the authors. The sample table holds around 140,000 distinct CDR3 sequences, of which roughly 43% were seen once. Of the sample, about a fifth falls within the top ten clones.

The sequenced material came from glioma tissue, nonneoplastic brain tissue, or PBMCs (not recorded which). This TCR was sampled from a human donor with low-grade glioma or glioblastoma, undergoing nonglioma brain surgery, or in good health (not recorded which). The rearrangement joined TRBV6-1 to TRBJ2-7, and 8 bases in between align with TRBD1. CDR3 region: CASIRQGPKTYEQYF. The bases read TGTGCCAGCATCCGACAGGGGCCCAAGACCTACGAGCAGTACTTC.